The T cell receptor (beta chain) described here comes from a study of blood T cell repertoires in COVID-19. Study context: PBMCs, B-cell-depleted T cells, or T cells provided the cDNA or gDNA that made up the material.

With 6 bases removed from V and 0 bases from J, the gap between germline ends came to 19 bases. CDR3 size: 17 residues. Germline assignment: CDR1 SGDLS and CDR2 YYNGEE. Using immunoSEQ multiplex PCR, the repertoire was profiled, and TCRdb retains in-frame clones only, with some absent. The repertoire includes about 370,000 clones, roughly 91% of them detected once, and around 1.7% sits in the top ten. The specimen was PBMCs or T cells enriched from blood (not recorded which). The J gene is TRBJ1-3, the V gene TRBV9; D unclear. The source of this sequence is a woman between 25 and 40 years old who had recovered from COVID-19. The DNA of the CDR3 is TGTGCCAGCAACCGAGGGCGGGCCACAAGCTCTGGAAACACCATATATTTT. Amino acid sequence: CASNRGRATSSGNTIYF. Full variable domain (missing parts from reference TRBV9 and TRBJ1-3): DSGVTQTPKHLITATGQRVTLRCSPRSGDLSVYWYQQSLDQGLQFLIQYYNGEERAKGNILERFSAQQFPDLHSELNLSSLELGDSALYFCASNRGRATSSGNTIYFGEGSWLTVV.